This T cell receptor (beta chain) derives from a study of cytomegalovirus exposure and HLA in healthy donors. Broader study findings: Researchers counted 180 or so TCR beta chains as cytomegalovirus-associated.

PCR involved 60 Vbeta and 13 Jbeta primers. Sequencing used immunoSEQ multiplex PCR; TCRdb keeps in-frame clones, though not all of them. The data contain around 120,000 clones, about 80% of them singletons. With regard to this clone: Antigen unknown.

This CDR3 region has 12 residues. Germline assignment: CDR1 MNHEY and CDR2 SVGAGI. The V and J ends lost 8 bases and 2 bases respectively, with 10 bases between them. Sequencing was done on a sample of PBMCs. The source of this sequence is a man aged 18 to 30 in good health and CMV-seronegative. The chain uses TRBV6-5 and TRBJ2-7, with D maybe TRBD2 (6 bases). DNA of the CDR3: TGTGCCAGCGGGGGAGGCCCCTACGAGCAGTACTTC. Protein product: CASGGGPYEQYF.